The entry below gives a single T cell receptor (beta chain) sequence along with its context. This CDR3 is built from 14 residues. The V gene's germline CDR1 is SGHRS and CDR2 YFSETQ. The V end was cut by 2 bases, the J end by 1 base, with 6 bases between. The table came from immunoSEQ multiplex PCR; TCRdb's copy has only in-frame clones and leaves some out. This table holds fewer than 250,000 clones, approximately 85% found once. The sample is drawn from a study of blood T cell repertoires in COVID-19. The chain couples TRBV5-1 to TRBJ2-2, with unresolved D. This clonotype was obtained from a woman in her forties or fifties who had recovered from COVID-19. The sequencing sample was made of PBMCs or T cells enriched from blood (not recorded which). CDR3 sequence reads: CASSFLGNTGELFF. CDR3 in DNA: TGCGCCAGCAGCTTCCTAGGGAACACCGGGGAGCTGTTTTTT.